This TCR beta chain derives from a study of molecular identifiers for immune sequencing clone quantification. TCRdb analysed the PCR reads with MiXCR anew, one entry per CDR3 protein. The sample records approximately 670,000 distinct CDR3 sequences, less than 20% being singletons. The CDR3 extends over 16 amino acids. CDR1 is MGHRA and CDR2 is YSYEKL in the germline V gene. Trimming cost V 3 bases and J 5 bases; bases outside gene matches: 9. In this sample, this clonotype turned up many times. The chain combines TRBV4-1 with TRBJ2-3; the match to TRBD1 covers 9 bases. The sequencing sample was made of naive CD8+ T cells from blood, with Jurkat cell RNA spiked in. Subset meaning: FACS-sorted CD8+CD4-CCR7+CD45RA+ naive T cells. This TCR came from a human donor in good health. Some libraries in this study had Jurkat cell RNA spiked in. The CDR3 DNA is TGCGCCAGCAGCCACCCGGGACAGGGTGGAGGAGATACGCAGTATTTT. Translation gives CASSHPGQGGGDTQYF.